Listed below are T cell receptor beta chains from one sample, sequenced in a study of blood T cell repertoires in COVID-19. Sequenced by immunoSEQ multiplex PCR; TCRdb stores in-frame clones only, minus some. The sample consists of 400,000 to 450,000 clones, around 90% of them appearing once. The sequencing input was PBMCs or T cells enriched from blood (not recorded which). The receptors shown here come from a man in his late teens or twenties who had recovered from COVID-19. The CDR3 runs from the conserved cysteine through the conserved F or W. The D gene is left open where the match is weak. For some rows the clone size is stated as once, few or many, or as a class when expanded; others skip it.

V: TRBV11-2; D: NA; size: NA; J: TRBJ2-7; CDR3: CASSLWAGPSSYEQYF; DNA: TGTGCCAGCAGCTTATGGGCAGGGCCGAGCTCCTACGAGCAGTACTTC
V: TRBV28; D: TRBD1; size: NA; J: TRBJ1-2; CDR3: CASSLRTGSGYGYTF; DNA: TGTGCCAGCAGTTTGCGGACAGGCAGCGGCTATGGCTACACCTTC
V: TRBV6-5; D: NA; size: NA; J: TRBJ1-1; CDR3: CASSSATGKNTEAFF; DNA: TGTGCCAGCAGTTCGGCTACAGGGAAGAACACTGAAGCTTTCTTT
V: TRBV3-1/TRBV3-2; D: TRBD2; size: NA; J: TRBJ2-3; CDR3: CASSKTSGRGGNTDTQYF; DNA: TGTGCCAGCAGTAAGACTAGCGGGAGGGGGGGGAACACAGATACGCAGTATTTT
V: TRBV24-1; D: TRBD2; size: NA; J: TRBJ2-7; CDR3: CATSAASGRASEQYF; DNA: TGTGCCACCAGTGCCGCGAGCGGGAGGGCCTCCGAGCAGTACTTC
V: TRBV15; D: TRBD1; size: NA; J: TRBJ1-6; CDR3: CATSGGQGGSPLHF; DNA: TGTGCCACCAGCGGCGGACAGGGAGGTTCACCCCTCCACTTT
V: TRBV11-3; D: TRBD2; size: NA; J: TRBJ2-3; CDR3: CASSLGTGGRDTQYF; DNA: TGTGCCAGCAGTCTCGGGACGGGAGGGAGAGATACGCAGTATTTT
V: TRBV12-2; D: NA; size: NA; J: TRBJ2-2; CDR3: CASRLATSGLNTGELFF; DNA: TGTGCAAGTCGCTTAGCGACTAGCGGGTTAAACACCGGGGAGCTGTTTTTT
V: TRBV27; D: NA; size: NA; J: TRBJ2-1; CDR3: CASSWTGLWGYNEQFF; DNA: TGTGCCAGCAGTTGGACGGGGTTATGGGGCTACAATGAGCAGTTCTTC
V: TRBV30; D: TRBD1; size: few; J: TRBJ1-6; CDR3: CAWIRTGGNSPLHF; DNA: TGTGCCTGGATTCGGACAGGGGGTAATTCACCCCTCCACTTT
V: TRBV29-1; D: NA; size: NA; J: TRBJ1-2; CDR3: CSVGAARPIGYTF; DNA: TGCAGCGTTGGGGCTGCGAGACCTATTGGCTACACCTTC